A single sample is the source of the 26 T cell receptor beta chains below, sequenced in a study of T-cell reconstitution after alpha-beta-depleted transplantation in children. Preparation of the TCRbeta library involved a method that used unique molecular identifiers. TCRdb reprocessed the PCR reads with MiXCR, giving one entry per CDR3 protein. The sample has about 980,000 distinct CDR3 sequences; around 30% are singletons. Sample: PBMCs, mostly from graft donor cells, taken 360 days after TCRalphabeta/CD19-depleted stem cell transplant. All receptors derive from a boy under three years old who had a stem cell transplant for SCID, so the T cells may come from the graft donor.

This chain joins TRBV3-1 and TRBJ2-5; D gene ambiguous. V lost 6 bases, J lost 4 bases, and 15 bases lay in between. Germline CDR1 is LGHDT and CDR2 is YNNKEL (reference sequence). This CDR3 contains 14 residues. In nucleotides, the CDR3 is TGTGCCAGCAGTCGAGGCTCGAAGGGAGAGACCCAGTACTTC. Its protein product is CASSRGSKGETQYF.

The chain recombines TRBV6-2 or TRBV6-3 with TRBJ2-1; TRBD1 agrees at 7 bases. CDR1 and CDR2 from the germline V gene are MNHEY and SVGEGT. V lost 0 bases and J lost 8; bases outside the gene matches: 7. The CDR3 sequence is 15 residues long. The CDR3 DNA sequence: TGTGCCAGCAGTTACTCCAGGGACAGTCTCTATGAGCAGTTCTTC. Its protein product is CASSYSRDSLYEQFF.

The chain couples TRBV5-1 to TRBJ2-1; the D gene is possibly TRBD1 (7 bases). Germline-derived CDR1 and CDR2 are SGHRS and YFSETQ. CDR3 size: 16 residues. Trimming stripped 0 bases from V and 7 bases from J, with 17 bases between. The CDR3 is CASSLVARQGGNEQFF. Written as DNA, the CDR3 is TGCGCCAGCAGCTTGGTGGCCCGTCAGGGGGGTAATGAGCAGTTCTTC.

The chain recombines TRBV4-3 with TRBJ2-1, with 13 bases aligning to TRBD2. Germline CDR1 LGHNA, CDR2 YSLEER. The CDR3 length is 16 residues. After removal of 4 bases from V and 8 bases from J, the junction contained 8 bases not matched to a gene. CDR3 residues: CASSRVLAGGPYEQFF. The CDR3 nucleotides are TGCGCCAGCAGCCGAGTACTAGCGGGGGGGCCCTATGAGCAGTTCTTC.

This chain's CDR3 is CASSTGPRETQYF. The CDR3 DNA sequence: TGTGCCAGCAGTACCGGGCCACGCGAGACCCAGTACTTC. This rearrangement joins TRBV12-3 or TRBV12-4 to TRBJ2-5; D is unresolved. Trimming shortened V by 5 bases and J by 5 bases, and 12 bases separated the two germline ends. The CDR3 covers 13 residues.

This clonotype came up once. The CDR3: CASSLGLGREAFF. CDR3 nucleotide sequence: TGTGCCAGCAGCTTAGGTCTAGGGAGGGAAGCTTTCTTT. The chain uses TRBV7-9 and TRBJ1-1; no reliable D call. CDR1 is SEHNR and CDR2 is FQNEAQ in the germline V gene (reference sequence). This CDR3 has 13 residues. Trimming stripped 1 base from V and 8 bases from J, with 11 bases between. Looking up the rest from reference TRBV7-9 and TRBJ1-1 gives the full variable domain: DTGVSQNPRHKITKRGQNVTFRCDPISEHNRLYWYRQTLGQGPEFLTYFQNEAQLEKSRLLSDRFSAERPKGSFSTLEIQRTEQGDSAMYLCASSLGLGREAFFGQGTRLTVV.

This clonotype was seen only a few times. The gene calls are TRBV12-3 or TRBV12-4 and TRBJ2-3; D is undetermined. This CDR3 spans 14 amino acids. V dropped 1 base and J dropped 7 bases, with 12 bases sitting between them. The CDR3 region has the DNA TGTGCCAGCAGTTTAGACCCTGGCACTTATACGCAGTATTTT. It encodes CASSLDPGTYTQYF.

The rearrangement uses TRBV9 and TRBJ2-6; 11 bases map to TRBD1. Trimming at V came to 0 bases and at J to 1 base, leaving 6 bases not matched to a gene. The germline V gene encodes CDR1 SGDLS and CDR2 YYNGEE. This CDR3 is built from 19 residues. CDR3 coding DNA: TGTGCCAGCAGCGTAGCTTCGGGGACAGGGGGATCTGGGGCCAACGTCCTGACTTTC. It specifies CASSVASGTGGSGANVLTF.

The J gene is TRBJ1-1, the V gene TRBV11-2; 11 bases match TRBD1. There are 15 residues in the CDR3. J lost 11 bases, V lost 4 bases, and 12 bases had no gene match. Looked up from germline, CDR1 is SGHAT and CDR2 is FQNNGV. CDR3 nucleotides: TGTGCCAGCAGCTCTTGGACAGGGGGCGCCGAGGGGGCTTTCTTT. As protein: CASSSWTGGAEGAFF.

This clonotype was seen only a few times. The chain combines TRBV5-1 with TRBJ2-1; 10 bases agree with TRBD2. CDR1 and CDR2 from the germline V gene are SGHRS and YFSETQ. CDR3 length: 15 amino acids. With V trimmed by 4 bases and J by 4 bases, 5 bases remained unmatched. The CDR3 DNA is TGCGCCAGCAGCATAACAGCGGGGGGGTACAATGAGCAGTTCTTC. This gives the protein CASSITAGGYNEQFF.

This clonotype occurred a few times. The V and J genes are TRBV5-1 and TRBJ2-1, with TRBD2 matching 10 bases. V shed 5 bases and J 7 bases; nucleotides not matched to a gene: 9. Germline CDR1 SGHRS, CDR2 YFSETQ. This CDR3 contains 15 residues. The CDR3 coding sequence is TGCGCCAGCAGTAGTCTAGCGGGGGAATGGAATGAGCAGTTCTTC. Encoded protein: CASSSLAGEWNEQFF.

This clonotype occurred a few times. The chain is built from TRBV12-3 or TRBV12-4 and TRBJ1-5; D unclear. There are 15 residues in the CDR3. V lost 3 bases and J 6 bases, leaving 15 bases between the germline ends. CDR3 loop: CASSFPAGRRQPQHF. The CDR3, as DNA: TGTGCCAGCAGTTTTCCGGCAGGACGTCGTCAGCCCCAGCATTTT.

This clonotype was observed a handful of times. The gene calls are TRBV29-1 and TRBJ1-1; 7 bases map to TRBD1. V lost 2 bases to trimming and J lost 1 base; unmatched junction nucleotides: 7. CDR1 is SQVTM and CDR2 is ANQGSEA in the germline V gene. CDR3 length: 15 residues. The CDR3 protein is CSVESQDRPNTEAFF. CDR3 in DNA: TGCAGCGTTGAATCCCAGGACAGGCCGAACACTGAAGCTTTCTTT.

A few counts support this clonotype. The chain carries TRBV10-3 and TRBJ2-7, with TRBD1 identical over 8 bases. The CDR3 extends over 14 amino acids. The ends lost 4 bases at V and 3 bases at J; junction bases unmatched: 5. Germline CDR1 ENHRY, CDR2 SYGVKD. CDR3 protein: CAISGQGNGYEQYF. The CDR3 DNA follows: TGTGCCATCAGTGGACAGGGGAACGGCTACGAGCAGTACTTC.

The rearrangement links TRBV12-5 to TRBJ2-3, with 11 bases identical to TRBD2. Germline loops: CDR1 LGHNT, CDR2 FRNRAP. This CDR3 comprises 15 residues. V shed 5 bases and J 6 bases; nucleotides not matched to a gene: 7. This CDR3 is CASGPPLAGADTQYF. For the CDR3, the DNA is TGTGCTAGTGGTCCCCCACTAGCGGGGGCCGATACGCAGTATTTT.

The CDR3 reads CASSQDTGFYSPLHF. The CDR3 region has the DNA TGCGCCAGCAGCCAAGATACAGGGTTTTATTCACCCCTCCACTTT. This chain joins TRBV4-1 and TRBJ1-6, with D tentatively TRBD1 (6 bases). Germline-derived CDR1 and CDR2 are MGHRA and YSYEKL. V was shortened by 0 bases and J by 8 bases, with 11 bases between the two germline ends. The length of the CDR3 is 15 residues.

At least ten counts were recorded for this clonotype. The chain joins TRBV18 to TRBJ2-1; D gene ambiguous. The germline CDR1 and CDR2 sequences are KGHSH and LQKENI. The CDR3 is 15 amino acids. The germline V and J ends were trimmed by 2 bases and 1 base, with 9 bases remaining between them. The CDR3 reads CASSPDTFSYNEQFF. DNA for the CDR3: TGTGCCAGCTCACCAGACACCTTTTCCTACAATGAGCAGTTCTTC. Complete variable domain (other parts from reference TRBV18 and TRBJ2-1): NAGVMQNPRHLVRRRGQEARLRCSPMKGHSHVYWYRQLPEEGLKFMVYLQKENIIDESGMPKERFSAEFPKEGPSILRIQQVVRGDSAAYFCASSPDTFSYNEQFFGPGTRLTVL.

The gene calls are TRBV12-3 or TRBV12-4 and TRBJ1-6; a possible D gene is TRBD1 (5 bases). The CDR3 totals 15 residues. V was cut by 6 bases and J by 8 bases, with 17 bases left in between. The CDR3 region has the DNA TGTGCCAGCAGCCACTACGGCAGGGAGGATTCACCCCTCCACTTT. Translating it yields CASSHYGREDSPLHF.

The V and J genes are TRBV7-3 and TRBJ2-7; D is possibly TRBD2 (5 bases). V was shortened by 0 bases and J by 5 bases, with 11 bases between the two germline ends. Germline V gene data show CDR1 as SGHTA and CDR2 as FQGTGA. This CDR3 contains 14 residues. CDR3: CASSLTRVQNEQYF. The CDR3 DNA sequence: TGTGCCAGCAGCTTAACGCGGGTCCAGAACGAGCAGTACTTC.

This rearrangement joins TRBV20-1 to TRBJ1-4, with D perhaps TRBD1 (6 bases). CDR1 and CDR2 (germline): DFQATT, SNEGSKA (reference sequence). The CDR3 totals 19 residues. Trimming removed 3 bases from V and 7 bases from J, with 30 bases in between. CDR3 region: CSASRRGKGLGVIGEKLFF. As DNA, the CDR3 is TGCAGTGCTAGTCGCAGGGGAAAGGGTTTGGGGGTGATCGGTGAAAAACTGTTTTTT.

The chain joins TRBV20-1 to TRBJ1-1, with D maybe TRBD1 (5 bases). The V gene lost 5 bases and the J gene lost 6 bases, with 13 bases spanning the gap. This CDR3 region has 12 residues. CDR1 and CDR2 from the germline V gene are DFQATT and SNEGSKA (reference sequence). The CDR3 DNA follows: TGCAGTGCTGGCCCGGGACTCTCTGAAGCTTTCTTT. Protein sequence: CSAGPGLSEAFF.

The V gene is TRBV3-1, the J gene TRBJ2-1; D gene ambiguous. The V and J ends lost 1 base and 6 bases respectively, with 4 bases between them. The CDR3 loop spans 12 amino acids. The V gene's germline CDR1 is LGHDT and CDR2 YNNKEL (reference sequence). CDR3 in DNA: TGTGCCAGCAGCCAAGGTAGCAATGAGCAGTTCTTC. Translation gives CASSQGSNEQFF.

The chain links TRBV27 to TRBJ1-1; D might be TRBD1 (6 bases). The CDR3 runs to 16 residues. Germline V gene sequence: CDR1 MNHEY, CDR2 SMNVEV (reference sequence). The V and J ends lost 3 bases and 0 bases respectively, with 14 bases between them. The DNA for the CDR3 is TGTGCCAGCAGTTTGGCGTACAGGGTAATGAACACTGAAGCTTTCTTT. It translates to CASSLAYRVMNTEAFF.

The chain combines TRBV6-5 with TRBJ1-1; 7 nucleotides agree with TRBD1. The V gene's germline CDR1 is MNHEY and CDR2 SVGAGI. The junction had 7 bases not matched to a gene; V was cut back by 2 bases and J by 1 base. This CDR3 comprises 16 residues. The CDR3 DNA reads as TGTGCCAGCAGTTACACCAACCGGGACAGGAACACTGAAGCTTTCTTT. Translation: CASSYTNRDRNTEAFF.

This clonotype was seen a handful of times. The chain combines TRBV20-1 with TRBJ1-1; D gene uncertain. There are 13 residues in the CDR3. Per the germline V gene, CDR1 is DFQATT and CDR2 is SNEGSKA (reference sequence). The V end was cut by 0 bases, the J end by 8 bases, with 13 bases between. DNA of the CDR3: TGCAGTGCTAGAGATTCTGGAGCTAGCGAAGCTTTCTTT. Encoded protein: CSARDSGASEAFF.

The gene calls are TRBV10-3 and TRBJ1-6, with D perhaps matching TRBD1 (6 bases). Trimming cost V 6 bases and J 7 bases, with 16 bases left between them. CDR1 is ENHRY, CDR2 SYGVKD, per germline. The CDR3 length is 15 residues. The CDR3 coding sequence is TGTGCCATCAGCGGGGCAGGGGTTGGGAATTCACCCCTCCACTTT. It translates to CAISGAGVGNSPLHF.